Listed below are T cell receptor beta chains from one sample, sequenced in a study of naive and memory T cell subsets. Each CDR3 protein gets one entry after TCRdb re-called the 5' RACE reads with MiXCR. Of 30,000 or so distinct CDR3 sequences in the sample, 16% were seen once. The receptor source for this set is a female donor in good health. CDR3s include the opening cysteine and the closing phenylalanine or tryptophan. The D gene is left open where the match is weak. Clone size is not always given. Where it is, it says once, few, many or a class for expanded clones.

V gene: TRBV12-3/TRBV12-4
D gene: .
clone size: few
J gene: TRBJ1-1
CDR3 DNA: TGTGCCAGCAGTCCCTACTTCGGGGGGAACACTGAAGCTTTCTTT
CDR3 protein: CASSPYFGGNTEAFF

V gene: TRBV29-1
D gene: .
clone size: .
J gene: TRBJ2-7
CDR3 DNA: TGCAGCGTTTTTTCAGGGATTGGCGAGCAGTACTTC
CDR3 protein: CSVFSGIGEQYF

V gene: TRBV15
D gene: .
clone size: many
J gene: TRBJ2-3
CDR3 DNA: TGTGCCACCAGCAGGTTCAGAGTAAAAACAGATACGCAGTATTTT
CDR3 protein: CATSRFRVKTDTQYF

V gene: TRBV5-1
D gene: .
clone size: many
J gene: TRBJ2-1
CDR3 DNA: TGCGCCAGCAGCCCTACGGCCCAGCGCACCTACAATGAGCAGTTCTTC
CDR3 protein: CASSPTAQRTYNEQFF

V gene: TRBV6-2/TRBV6-3
D gene: .
clone size: .
J gene: TRBJ2-7
CDR3 DNA: TGTGCCAGCAGTGATCCACCCGGACTTTCCTACGAGCAGTACTTC
CDR3 protein: CASSDPPGLSYEQYF

V gene: TRBV12-3/TRBV12-4
D gene: TRBD1
clone size: .
J gene: TRBJ2-3
CDR3 DNA: TGTGCCAGCACTCCCCTTCAGGGGGCGAACGCAGATACGCAGTATTTT
CDR3 protein: CASTPLQGANADTQYF

V gene: TRBV20-1
D gene: TRBD1
clone size: many
J gene: TRBJ1-1
CDR3 DNA: TGCAGTGCTAGAGATCGTCTGACAGGGACCCTTGTAGGAAGGGACACTGAAGCTTTCTTT
CDR3 protein: CSARDRLTGTLVGRDTEAFF

V gene: TRBV6-6
D gene: .
clone size: few
J gene: TRBJ2-1
CDR3 DNA: TGTGCCAGCAGTTACTCGGTCAGCTCCTACAATGAGCAGTTCTTC
CDR3 protein: CASSYSVSSYNEQFF

V gene: TRBV4-2
D gene: .
clone size: many
J gene: TRBJ1-2
CDR3 DNA: TGTGCCAGCAGCCAAACCAGGGGACACTATGGCTACACCTTC
CDR3 protein: CASSQTRGHYGYTF

V gene: TRBV12-3/TRBV12-4
D gene: .
clone size: .
J gene: TRBJ2-3
CDR3 DNA: TGTGCCAGCAGTTTAGGGGGATTTGTTAGCACAGATACGCAGTATTTT
CDR3 protein: CASSLGGFVSTDTQYF

V gene: TRBV20-1
D gene: .
clone size: .
J gene: TRBJ2-2
CDR3 DNA: TGCAGTGCTAGGGCTCAGGGGGGGTACACCGGGGAGCTGTTTTTT
CDR3 protein: CSARAQGGYTGELFF

V gene: TRBV29-1
D gene: .
clone size: few
J gene: TRBJ2-5
CDR3 DNA: TGCAGCGTTGACGGCAGGGCCCAAGAGACCCAGTACTTC
CDR3 protein: CSVDGRAQETQYF

V gene: TRBV10-2
D gene: .
clone size: many
J gene: TRBJ2-7
CDR3 DNA: TGCGCCAGCAGTGAGTCCTCAGTGCAGCGGTACGAGCAGTACTTC
CDR3 protein: CASSESSVQRYEQYF

V gene: TRBV6-5
D gene: .
clone size: many
J gene: TRBJ2-3
CDR3 DNA: TGTGCCAGCAGTTACTTGGGGTTCACGACAGATACGCAGTATTTT
CDR3 protein: CASSYLGFTTDTQYF

V gene: TRBV5-1
D gene: .
clone size: once
J gene: TRBJ2-1
CDR3 DNA: TGCGCCAGCAGCTTGGAGCTAGCTCCCTCCTACAATGAGCAGTTCTTC
CDR3 protein: CASSLELAPSYNEQFF

V gene: TRBV29-1
D gene: .
clone size: few
J gene: TRBJ2-5
CDR3 DNA: TGCAGCGTTTCCTTGGGGCAGACCCAGTACTTC
CDR3 protein: CSVSLGQTQYF

V gene: TRBV6-5
D gene: .
clone size: few
J gene: TRBJ1-3
CDR3 DNA: TGTGCCAGCAGAAACGGTGGGGGAAACACCATATATTTT
CDR3 protein: CASRNGGGNTIYF

V gene: TRBV18
D gene: .
clone size: .
J gene: TRBJ2-5
CDR3 DNA: TGTGCCAGCTCACCGAGCCGGGGAGAGACCCAGTACTTC
CDR3 protein: CASSPSRGETQYF

V gene: TRBV7-9
D gene: .
clone size: few
J gene: TRBJ2-3
CDR3 DNA: TGTGCCAGCAGAGCGACAGTCCATACGCAGTATTTT
CDR3 protein: CASRATVHTQYF

V gene: TRBV12-3/TRBV12-4
D gene: TRBD2
clone size: .
J gene: TRBJ2-5
CDR3 DNA: TGTGCCAGCAGCTCGCGGGGGGTCCTGCAAGAGACCCAGTACTTC
CDR3 protein: CASSSRGVLQETQYF

V gene: TRBV5-1
D gene: TRBD1
clone size: many
J gene: TRBJ2-7
CDR3 DNA: TGCGCCAGCAGCTTGCGGGGACAGGGGCACGAGCAGTACTTC
CDR3 protein: CASSLRGQGHEQYF

V gene: TRBV20-1
D gene: .
clone size: .
J gene: TRBJ1-6
CDR3 DNA: TGCAGTGCTAGAGTGGGGGTCTATAATTCACCCCTCCACTTT
CDR3 protein: CSARVGVYNSPLHF

V gene: TRBV29-1
D gene: TRBD1
clone size: few
J gene: TRBJ1-1
CDR3 DNA: TGCAGCGTACAGGGGTACGAGAACACTGAAGCTTTCTTT
CDR3 protein: CSVQGYENTEAFF

V gene: TRBV6-5
D gene: .
clone size: many
J gene: TRBJ1-1
CDR3 DNA: TGTGCCAGCAGTTACTCAGGGGCTCAGAACACTGAAGCTTTCTTT
CDR3 protein: CASSYSGAQNTEAFF

V gene: TRBV20-1
D gene: .
clone size: many
J gene: TRBJ2-7
CDR3 DNA: TGCAGTGCTAGAGATCACGCGCTCTACGAGCAGTACTTC
CDR3 protein: CSARDHALYEQYF

V gene: TRBV10-2
D gene: TRBD2
clone size: .
J gene: TRBJ2-7
CDR3 DNA: TGCGCCAGCAGTGAGAGCGGGACGTGGGAGCAGTACTTC
CDR3 protein: CASSESGTWEQYF

V gene: TRBV27
D gene: TRBD2
clone size: .
J gene: TRBJ2-7
CDR3 DNA: TGTGCCAGCAGTTTATCCGGGAGGGCAGGGAGGTCAGACGAGCAGTACTTC
CDR3 protein: CASSLSGRAGRSDEQYF

V gene: TRBV6-5
D gene: TRBD1
clone size: many
J gene: TRBJ1-6
CDR3 DNA: TGTGCCAGCAGTTGGACAGGGAGCGATTCACCCCTCCACTTT
CDR3 protein: CASSWTGSDSPLHF

V gene: TRBV6-1
D gene: TRBD2
clone size: .
J gene: TRBJ2-5
CDR3 DNA: TGTGCCAGCAGTGAAATGGGGGGGAGGCAAGAGACCCAGTACTTC
CDR3 protein: CASSEMGGRQETQYF

V gene: TRBV6-2/TRBV6-3
D gene: .
clone size: .
J gene: TRBJ1-1
CDR3 DNA: TGTGCCAGCAGTCCGGTGAACACTGAAGCTTTCTTT
CDR3 protein: CASSPVNTEAFF

V gene: TRBV10-3
D gene: .
clone size: few
J gene: TRBJ1-1
CDR3 DNA: TGTGCCATCAGTGAGTCAGTCGGGAGACAGAACACTGAAGCTTTCTTT
CDR3 protein: CAISESVGRQNTEAFF

V gene: TRBV7-2
D gene: TRBD1
clone size: .
J gene: TRBJ2-1
CDR3 DNA: TGTGCCAGCAGCTTAGGCCGGGACAGGCCGATGTTCTTC
CDR3 protein: CASSLGRDRPMFF

V gene: TRBV10-3
D gene: .
clone size: .
J gene: TRBJ2-1
CDR3 DNA: TGTGCCATCAGTGCCACCATGGGAGGTTCTGGTTACAATGAGCAGTTCTTC
CDR3 protein: CAISATMGGSGYNEQFF

V gene: TRBV29-1
D gene: TRBD1
clone size: many
J gene: TRBJ2-5
CDR3 DNA: TGCAGCGTTGTACAGGGGGGTGAGACCCAGTACTTC
CDR3 protein: CSVVQGGETQYF

V gene: TRBV6-5
D gene: .
clone size: few
J gene: TRBJ2-3
CDR3 DNA: TGTGCCAGCAGTTATGTGAACCTTGGCACAGATACGCAGTATTTT
CDR3 protein: CASSYVNLGTDTQYF

V gene: TRBV6-2/TRBV6-3
D gene: .
clone size: few
J gene: TRBJ2-7
CDR3 DNA: TGTGCCAGCAGACCAAGTCGGCAAAACTCCTACGAGCAGTACTTC
CDR3 protein: CASRPSRQNSYEQYF

V gene: TRBV29-1
D gene: TRBD1
clone size: .
J gene: TRBJ1-1
CDR3 DNA: TGCGGCGTACAGGGGTACGAGAACACTGAAGCTTTCTTT
CDR3 protein: CGVQGYENTEAFF

V gene: TRBV6-5
D gene: .
clone size: .
J gene: TRBJ2-7
CDR3 DNA: TGTGCCAGCAGTTACATCGGACAAGTTAGCTCCTACGAGCAGTACTTC
CDR3 protein: CASSYIGQVSSYEQYF

V gene: TRBV5-1
D gene: .
clone size: many
J gene: TRBJ2-7
CDR3 DNA: TGCGCCAGCAGCTTAGGGGGAAATTACGAGCAGTACTTC
CDR3 protein: CASSLGGNYEQYF

V gene: TRBV6-1
D gene: TRBD1
clone size: .
J gene: TRBJ2-2
CDR3 DNA: TGTGCCAGCAGTGCGTGGACAGGGAACACCGGGGAGCTGTTTTTT
CDR3 protein: CASSAWTGNTGELFF

V gene: TRBV9
D gene: .
clone size: many
J gene: TRBJ1-6
CDR3 DNA: TGTGCCAGCAGCGTAGCAGAGTCTTATTCACCCCTCCACTTT
CDR3 protein: CASSVAESYSPLHF

V gene: TRBV29-1
D gene: .
clone size: few
J gene: TRBJ2-5
CDR3 DNA: TGCAGCGTTGAAGATTTTGGTAGGCCAGTAGAGACCCAGTACTTC
CDR3 protein: CSVEDFGRPVETQYF

V gene: TRBV20-1
D gene: .
clone size: few
J gene: TRBJ1-2
CDR3 DNA: TGCAGTGCTACCGAGAGACAGGCGCCGGGTGGCTACACCTTC
CDR3 protein: CSATERQAPGGYTF

V gene: TRBV5-1
D gene: .
clone size: .
J gene: TRBJ2-7
CDR3 DNA: TGCGCCAGCAGCTTGGAAGGACATCTCGAGCAGTACTTC
CDR3 protein: CASSLEGHLEQYF

V gene: TRBV20-1
D gene: .
clone size: many
J gene: TRBJ1-6
CDR3 DNA: TGCAGTGCCAAGGTCGGGAGAGCCTATAATTCACCCCTCCACTTT
CDR3 protein: CSAKVGRAYNSPLHF

V gene: TRBV6-6
D gene: .
clone size: once
J gene: TRBJ1-5
CDR3 DNA: TGTGCCAGCAGCAATACCGGTAGGATGGATCAGCCCCAGCATTTT
CDR3 protein: CASSNTGRMDQPQHF

V gene: TRBV5-5
D gene: TRBD1
clone size: many
J gene: TRBJ1-1
CDR3 DNA: TGTGCCAGCAGTATGGACAGGGTTACTGAAGCTTTCTTT
CDR3 protein: CASSMDRVTEAFF

V gene: TRBV18
D gene: TRBD1
clone size: many
J gene: TRBJ1-5
CDR3 DNA: TGTGCCAGCTCTGCCCCTCTGGGACAGAGAAAACAGCCCCAGCATTTT
CDR3 protein: CASSAPLGQRKQPQHF

V gene: TRBV5-4
D gene: TRBD1
clone size: medium-sized
J gene: TRBJ2-4
CDR3 DNA: TGTGCCAGCAGCTCCCGGGACAGGGAGCTAAACATTCAGTACTTC
CDR3 protein: CASSSRDRELNIQYF

V gene: TRBV11-1
D gene: TRBD1
clone size: many
J gene: TRBJ2-7
CDR3 DNA: TGTGCCAGCAGCTTAGCAGGACAGGGTTCCTACGAGCAGTACTTC
CDR3 protein: CASSLAGQGSYEQYF

V gene: TRBV7-8
D gene: .
clone size: few
J gene: TRBJ2-7
CDR3 DNA: TGTGCCAGCAGCCCGCCAGGGTCCTACGAGCAGTACTTC
CDR3 protein: CASSPPGSYEQYF

V gene: TRBV7-2
D gene: .
clone size: few
J gene: TRBJ2-1
CDR3 DNA: TGTGCCAGCAGCGCGACGAGCAGGAGTGAGCAGTTCTTC
CDR3 protein: CASSATSRSEQFF

V gene: TRBV7-9
D gene: .
clone size: many
J gene: TRBJ1-6
CDR3 DNA: TGTGCCAGCAGCTTACTTTACCCGGATTCACCCCTCCACTTT
CDR3 protein: CASSLLYPDSPLHF

V gene: TRBV5-1
D gene: TRBD2
clone size: .
J gene: TRBJ2-7
CDR3 DNA: TGCGCCAGCAGCGGAGAACCGGGACTAGTACGAACCTACGAGCAGTACTTC
CDR3 protein: CASSGEPGLVRTYEQYF

V gene: TRBV7-9
D gene: .
clone size: few
J gene: TRBJ2-1
CDR3 DNA: TGTGCCAGCAGCTTGGTCGGCAAGGATGAGCAGTTCTTC
CDR3 protein: CASSLVGKDEQFF